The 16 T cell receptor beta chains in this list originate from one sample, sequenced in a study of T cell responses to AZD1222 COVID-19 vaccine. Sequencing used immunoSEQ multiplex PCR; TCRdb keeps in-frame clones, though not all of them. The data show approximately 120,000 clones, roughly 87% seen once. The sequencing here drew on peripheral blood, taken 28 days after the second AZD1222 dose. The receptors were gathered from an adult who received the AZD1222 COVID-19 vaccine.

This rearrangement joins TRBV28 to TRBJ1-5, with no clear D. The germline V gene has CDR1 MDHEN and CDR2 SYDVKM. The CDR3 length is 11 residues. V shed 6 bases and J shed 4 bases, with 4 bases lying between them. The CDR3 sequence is CASSQNQPQHF. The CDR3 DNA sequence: TGTGCCAGCAGCCAAAATCAGCCCCAGCATTTT.

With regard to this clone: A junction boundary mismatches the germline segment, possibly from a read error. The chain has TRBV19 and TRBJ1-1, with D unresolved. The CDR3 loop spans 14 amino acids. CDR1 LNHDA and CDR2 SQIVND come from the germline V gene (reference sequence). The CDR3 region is CASTEGGWNAEAFF. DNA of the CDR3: TGTGCCAGTACCGAGGGCGGTTGGAACGCTGAAGCTTTCTTT. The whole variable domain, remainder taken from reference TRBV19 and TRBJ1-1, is DGGITQSPKYLFRKEGQNVTLSCEQNLNHDAMYWYRQDPGQGLRLIYYSQIVNDFQKGDIAEGYSVSREKKESFPLTVTSAQKNPTAFYLCASTEGGWNAEAFFGQGTRLTVV.

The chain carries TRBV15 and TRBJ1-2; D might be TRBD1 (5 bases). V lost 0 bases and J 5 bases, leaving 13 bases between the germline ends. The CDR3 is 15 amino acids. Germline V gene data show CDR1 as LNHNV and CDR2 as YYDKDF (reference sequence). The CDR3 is CATSRDRGTAYGYTF. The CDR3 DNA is TGTGCCACCAGCAGAGATCGGGGGACCGCTTATGGCTACACCTTC.

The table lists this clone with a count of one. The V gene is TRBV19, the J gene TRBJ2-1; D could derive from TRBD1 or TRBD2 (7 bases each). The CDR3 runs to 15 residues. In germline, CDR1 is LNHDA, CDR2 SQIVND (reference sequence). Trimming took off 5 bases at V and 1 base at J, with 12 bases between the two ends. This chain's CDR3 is CASSVRGGSYNEQFF. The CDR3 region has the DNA TGTGCCAGTAGTGTCAGGGGGGGGTCCTACAATGAGCAGTTCTTC.

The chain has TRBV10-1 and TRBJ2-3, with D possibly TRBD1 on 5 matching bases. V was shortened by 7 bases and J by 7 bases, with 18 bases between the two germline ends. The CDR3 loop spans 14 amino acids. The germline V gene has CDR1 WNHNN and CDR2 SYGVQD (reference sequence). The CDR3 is CASTPELRTYTQYF. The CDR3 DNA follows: TGCGCCAGCACCCCCGAGCTCCGGACATATACGCAGTATTTT.

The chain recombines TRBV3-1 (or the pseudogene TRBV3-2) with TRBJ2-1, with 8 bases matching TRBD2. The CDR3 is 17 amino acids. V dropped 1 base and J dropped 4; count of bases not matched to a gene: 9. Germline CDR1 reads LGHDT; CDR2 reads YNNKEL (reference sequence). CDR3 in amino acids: CASSQVERGPTYNEQFF. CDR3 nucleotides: TGTGCCAGCAGCCAAGTCGAGCGGGGGCCTACTTACAATGAGCAGTTCTTC.

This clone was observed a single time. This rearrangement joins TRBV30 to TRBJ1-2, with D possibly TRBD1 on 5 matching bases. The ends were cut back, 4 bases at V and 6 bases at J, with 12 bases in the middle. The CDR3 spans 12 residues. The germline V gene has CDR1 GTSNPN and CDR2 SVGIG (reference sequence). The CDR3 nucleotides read TGTGCCTGGATGGCAGGGCGTGATGGCTACACCTTC. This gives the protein CAWMAGRDGYTF.

The CDR3 is CASSWGQGQPQHF. For the CDR3, the DNA is TGTGCCAGCAGTTGGGGCCAGGGTCAGCCCCAGCATTTT. The chain couples TRBV5-4 to TRBJ1-5; D possibly corresponds to TRBD1 (5 bases). Germline loops: CDR1 SGHNT, CDR2 YYREEE (reference sequence). The CDR3 consists of 13 residues. Deletions cut 5 bases from V and 6 bases from J, with 12 bases between.

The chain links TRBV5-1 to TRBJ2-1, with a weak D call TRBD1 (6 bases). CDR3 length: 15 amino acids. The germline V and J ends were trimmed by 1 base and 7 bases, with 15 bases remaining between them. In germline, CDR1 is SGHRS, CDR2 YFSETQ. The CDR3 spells CASSLMQGSGNEQFF. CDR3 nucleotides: TGCGCCAGCAGCTTGATGCAGGGGTCGGGGAATGAGCAGTTCTTC.

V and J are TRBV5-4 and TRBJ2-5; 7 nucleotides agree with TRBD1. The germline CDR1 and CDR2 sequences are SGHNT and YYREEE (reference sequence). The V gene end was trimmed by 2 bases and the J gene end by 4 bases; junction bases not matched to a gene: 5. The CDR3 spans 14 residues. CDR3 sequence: CASSLTGVGETQYF. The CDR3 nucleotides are TGTGCCAGCAGCTTAACAGGGGTGGGAGAGACCCAGTACTTC.

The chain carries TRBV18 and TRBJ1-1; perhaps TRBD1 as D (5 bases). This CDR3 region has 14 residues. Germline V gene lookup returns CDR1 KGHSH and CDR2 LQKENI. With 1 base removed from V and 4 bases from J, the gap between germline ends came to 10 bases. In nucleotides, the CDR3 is TGTGCCAGCTCACCACGCCTTGACAGCACTGAAGCTTTCTTT. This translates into CASSPRLDSTEAFF. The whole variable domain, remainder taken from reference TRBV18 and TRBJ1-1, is NAGVMQNPRHLVRRRGQEARLRCSPMKGHSHVYWYRQLPEEGLKFMVYLQKENIIDESGMPKERFSAEFPKEGPSILRIQQVVRGDSAAYFCASSPRLDSTEAFFGQGTRLTVV.

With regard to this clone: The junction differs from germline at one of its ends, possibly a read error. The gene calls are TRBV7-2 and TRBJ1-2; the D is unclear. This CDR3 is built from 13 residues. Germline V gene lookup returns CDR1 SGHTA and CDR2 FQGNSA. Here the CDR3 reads CASSLVAGDGYTF. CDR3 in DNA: TGTGCCAGCAGCTTAGTTGCCGGGGATGGGTACACCTTC.

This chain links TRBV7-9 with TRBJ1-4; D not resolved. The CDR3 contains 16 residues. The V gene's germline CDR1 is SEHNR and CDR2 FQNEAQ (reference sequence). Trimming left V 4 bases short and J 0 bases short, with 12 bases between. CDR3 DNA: TGTGCCAGCAGCTCAGGTCGCGGGGCAACTAATGAAAAACTGTTTTTT. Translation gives CASSSGRGATNEKLFF.

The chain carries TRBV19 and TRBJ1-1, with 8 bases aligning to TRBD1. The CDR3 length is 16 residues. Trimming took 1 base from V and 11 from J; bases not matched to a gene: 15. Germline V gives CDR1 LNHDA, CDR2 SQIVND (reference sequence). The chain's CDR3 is CASSIGPGGVSEGAFF. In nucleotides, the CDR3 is TGTGCCAGTAGTATAGGGCCAGGGGGCGTGTCGGAGGGGGCTTTCTTT.

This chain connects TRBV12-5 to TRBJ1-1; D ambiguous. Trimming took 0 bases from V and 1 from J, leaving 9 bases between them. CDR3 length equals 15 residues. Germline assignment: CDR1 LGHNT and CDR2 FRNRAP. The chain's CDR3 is CASGLVVAGNTEAFF. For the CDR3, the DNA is TGTGCTAGTGGTTTGGTAGTGGCAGGGAACACTGAAGCTTTCTTT.

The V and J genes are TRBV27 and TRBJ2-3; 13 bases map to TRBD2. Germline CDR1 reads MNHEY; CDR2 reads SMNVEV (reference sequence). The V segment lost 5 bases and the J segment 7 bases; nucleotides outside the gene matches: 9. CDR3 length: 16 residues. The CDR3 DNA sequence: TGTGCCAGCAGTCGAGGATTACTAGCGGGAGGGTATACGCAGTATTTT. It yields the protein CASSRGLLAGGYTQYF.